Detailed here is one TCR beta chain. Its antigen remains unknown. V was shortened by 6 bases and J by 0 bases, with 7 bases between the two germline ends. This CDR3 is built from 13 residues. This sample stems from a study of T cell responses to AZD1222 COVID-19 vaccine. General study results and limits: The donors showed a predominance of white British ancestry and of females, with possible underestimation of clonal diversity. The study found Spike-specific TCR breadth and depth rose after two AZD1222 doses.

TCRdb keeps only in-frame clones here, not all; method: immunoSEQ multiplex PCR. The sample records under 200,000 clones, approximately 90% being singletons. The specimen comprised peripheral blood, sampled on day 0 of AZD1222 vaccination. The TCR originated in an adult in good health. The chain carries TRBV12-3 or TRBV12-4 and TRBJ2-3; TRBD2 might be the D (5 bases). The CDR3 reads CASSSGSTDTQYF. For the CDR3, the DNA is TGTGCCAGCAGCAGCGGTAGCACAGATACGCAGTATTTT.